This T cell receptor beta chain was captured in a study of neurological immune-mediated disorders. General study findings and limits: HTLV-1-associated myelopathy ranked highest for TCR clonal expansion and multiple sclerosis lowest, beneath healthy controls.

Documented time point: longitudinal time-point 3. This clonotype was detected many times. Its antigen is undetermined. 5'RACE generated cDNA with 10-nucleotide random UMIs. MiXCR, run by TCRdb on the 5' RACE reads, gives a single entry per CDR3 protein. The sample lists over 90,000 distinct CDR3 sequences, 11% occurring once. The sample comprised PBMCs. This clonotype originated in a female donor with HTLV-1-associated myelopathy (HAM/TSP).

DNA of the CDR3: TGTGCCAGCAGTTTAGCTATTTCGGGCACCGGGGAGCTGTTTTTT. It is translated as CASSLAISGTGELFF. This chain joins TRBV28 and TRBJ2-2; D is undetermined. There are 15 residues in the CDR3. Germline V gene sequence: CDR1 MDHEN, CDR2 SYDVKM. Trimming left V 2 bases short and J 4 bases short, with 11 bases between.